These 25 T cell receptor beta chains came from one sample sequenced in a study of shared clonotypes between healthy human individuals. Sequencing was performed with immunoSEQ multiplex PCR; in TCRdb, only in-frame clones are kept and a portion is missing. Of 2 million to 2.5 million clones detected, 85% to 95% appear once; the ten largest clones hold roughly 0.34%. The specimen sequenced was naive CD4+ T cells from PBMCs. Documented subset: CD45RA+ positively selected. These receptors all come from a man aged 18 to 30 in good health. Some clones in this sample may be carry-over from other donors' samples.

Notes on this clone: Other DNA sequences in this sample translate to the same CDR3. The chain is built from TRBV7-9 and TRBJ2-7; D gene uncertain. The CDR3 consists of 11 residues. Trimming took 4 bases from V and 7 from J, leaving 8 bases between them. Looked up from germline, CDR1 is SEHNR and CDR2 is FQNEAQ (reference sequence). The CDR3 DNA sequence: TGTGCCAGCAGCTACATTGGAGAGCAGTACTTC. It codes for CASSYIGEQYF.

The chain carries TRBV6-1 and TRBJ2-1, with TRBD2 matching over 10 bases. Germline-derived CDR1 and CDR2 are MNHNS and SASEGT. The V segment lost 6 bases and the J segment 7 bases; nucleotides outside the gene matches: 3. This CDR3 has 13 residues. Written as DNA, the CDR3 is TGTGCCAGCAGGAGTAGCGGGAGGAATGAGCAGTTCTTC. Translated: CASRSSGRNEQFF.

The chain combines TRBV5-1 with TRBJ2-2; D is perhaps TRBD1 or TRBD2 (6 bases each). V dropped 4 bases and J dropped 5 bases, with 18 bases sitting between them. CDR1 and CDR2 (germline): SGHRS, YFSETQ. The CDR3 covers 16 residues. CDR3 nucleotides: TGCGCCAGCAGCACCGGAAGGGGGGCTCTGACCGGGGAGCTGTTTTTT. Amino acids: CASSTGRGALTGELFF.

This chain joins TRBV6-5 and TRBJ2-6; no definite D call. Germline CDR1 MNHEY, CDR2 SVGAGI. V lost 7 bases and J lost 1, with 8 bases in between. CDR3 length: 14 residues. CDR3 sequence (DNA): TGTGCCAGCAAAAGGATTTCTGGGGCCAACGTCCTGACTTTC. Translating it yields CASKRISGANVLTF.

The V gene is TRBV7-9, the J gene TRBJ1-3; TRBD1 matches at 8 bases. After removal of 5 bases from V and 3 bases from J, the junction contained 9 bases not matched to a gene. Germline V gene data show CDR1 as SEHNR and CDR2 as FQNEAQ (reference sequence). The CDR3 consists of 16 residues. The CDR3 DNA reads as TGTGCCAGCAGCCCGCGGACAGGGAACTTTGGAAACACCATATATTTT. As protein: CASSPRTGNFGNTIYF.

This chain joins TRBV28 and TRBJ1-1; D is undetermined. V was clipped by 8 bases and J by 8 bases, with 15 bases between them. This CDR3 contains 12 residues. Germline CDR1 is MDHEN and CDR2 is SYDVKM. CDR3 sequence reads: CASRHGRLEAFF. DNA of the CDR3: TGTGCCAGCCGGCACGGAAGACTCGAAGCTTTCTTT.

CDR3 sequence (DNA): TGCGCCAGCAATCGCCTAGCGGGGTTCCAAGAGACCCAGTACTTC. Protein sequence: CASNRLAGFQETQYF. V is TRBV5-1 and J is TRBJ2-5, with TRBD2 matching 9 bases. Germline CDR1 is SGHRS and CDR2 is YFSETQ. The CDR3 runs 15 residues. V trimming: 6 bases; J trimming: 1 base; junction bases outside the gene matches: 7.

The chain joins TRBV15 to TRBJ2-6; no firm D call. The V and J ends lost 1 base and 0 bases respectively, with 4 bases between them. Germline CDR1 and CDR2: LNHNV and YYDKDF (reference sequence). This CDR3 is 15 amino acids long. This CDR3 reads CATSRGNSGANVLTF. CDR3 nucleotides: TGTGCCACCAGCAGAGGGAACTCTGGGGCCAACGTCCTGACTTTC.

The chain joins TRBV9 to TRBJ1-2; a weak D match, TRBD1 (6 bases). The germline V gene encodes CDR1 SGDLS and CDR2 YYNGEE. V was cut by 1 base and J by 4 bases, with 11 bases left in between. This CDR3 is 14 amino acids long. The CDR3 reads CASSVFPGVYGYTF. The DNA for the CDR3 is TGTGCCAGCAGCGTATTCCCAGGGGTCTATGGCTACACCTTC. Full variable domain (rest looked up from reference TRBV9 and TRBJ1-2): DSGVTQTPKHLITATGQRVTLRCSPRSGDLSVYWYQQSLDQGLQFLIQYYNGEERAKGNILERFSAQQFPDLHSELNLSSLELGDSALYFCASSVFPGVYGYTFGSGTRLTVV.

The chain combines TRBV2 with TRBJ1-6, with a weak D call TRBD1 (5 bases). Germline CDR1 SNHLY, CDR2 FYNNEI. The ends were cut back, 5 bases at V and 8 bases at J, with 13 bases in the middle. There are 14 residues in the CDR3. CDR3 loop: CASSIKRGDSPLHF. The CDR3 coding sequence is TGTGCCAGCAGTATTAAAAGGGGAGATTCACCCCTCCACTTT.

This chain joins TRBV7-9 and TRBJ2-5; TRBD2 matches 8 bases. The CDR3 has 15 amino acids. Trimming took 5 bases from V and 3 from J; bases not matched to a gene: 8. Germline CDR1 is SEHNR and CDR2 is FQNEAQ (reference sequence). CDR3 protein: CASSPVGAGEETQYF. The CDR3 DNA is TGTGCCAGCAGCCCGGTAGGAGCGGGAGAAGAGACCCAGTACTTC. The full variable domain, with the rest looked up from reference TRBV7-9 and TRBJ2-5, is DTGVSQNPRHKITKRGQNVTFRCDPISEHNRLYWYRQTLGQGPEFLTYFQNEAQLEKSRLLSDRFSAERPKGSFSTLEIQRTEQGDSAMYLCASSPVGAGEETQYFGPGTRLLVL.

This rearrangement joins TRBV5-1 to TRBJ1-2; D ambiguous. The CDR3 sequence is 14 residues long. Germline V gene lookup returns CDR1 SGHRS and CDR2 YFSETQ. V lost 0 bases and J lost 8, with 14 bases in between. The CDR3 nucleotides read TGCGCCAGCAGCTTGGCCGGGCAGACCCGGGGCTACACCTTC. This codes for CASSLAGQTRGYTF.

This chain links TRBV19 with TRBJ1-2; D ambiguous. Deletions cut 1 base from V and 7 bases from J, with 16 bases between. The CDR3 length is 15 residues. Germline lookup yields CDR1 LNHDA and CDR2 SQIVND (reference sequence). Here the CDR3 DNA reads TGTGCCAGTAGTATAGTTCGCGGGATCCCCGGTGGCTACACCTTC. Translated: CASSIVRGIPGGYTF.

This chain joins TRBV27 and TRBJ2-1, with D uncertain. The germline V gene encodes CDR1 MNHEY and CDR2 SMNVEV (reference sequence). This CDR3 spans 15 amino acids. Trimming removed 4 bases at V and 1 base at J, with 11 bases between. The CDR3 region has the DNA TGTGCCAGCAGTTCGTACGACGGATCCTACAATGAGCAGTTCTTC. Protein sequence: CASSSYDGSYNEQFF.

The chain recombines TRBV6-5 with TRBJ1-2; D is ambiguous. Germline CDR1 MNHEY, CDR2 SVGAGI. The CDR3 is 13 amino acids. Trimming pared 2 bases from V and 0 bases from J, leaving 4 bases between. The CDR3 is CASSYEANYGYTF. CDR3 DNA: TGTGCCAGCAGTTACGAGGCTAACTATGGCTACACCTTC.

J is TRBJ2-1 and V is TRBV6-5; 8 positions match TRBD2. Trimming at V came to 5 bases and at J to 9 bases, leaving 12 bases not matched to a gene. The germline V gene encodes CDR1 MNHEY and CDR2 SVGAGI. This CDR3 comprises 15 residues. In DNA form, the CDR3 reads TGTGCCAGCAGTATCCTAGGACTAGCCCCCAGTGAGCAGTTCTTC. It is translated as CASSILGLAPSEQFF.

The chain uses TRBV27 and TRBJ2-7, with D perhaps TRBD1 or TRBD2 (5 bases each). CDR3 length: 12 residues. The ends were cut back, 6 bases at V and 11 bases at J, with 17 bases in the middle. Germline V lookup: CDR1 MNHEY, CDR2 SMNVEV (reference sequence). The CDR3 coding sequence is TGTGCCAGCAGCCGTTTAGGGGAGTGGGAGTACTTC. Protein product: CASSRLGEWEYF.

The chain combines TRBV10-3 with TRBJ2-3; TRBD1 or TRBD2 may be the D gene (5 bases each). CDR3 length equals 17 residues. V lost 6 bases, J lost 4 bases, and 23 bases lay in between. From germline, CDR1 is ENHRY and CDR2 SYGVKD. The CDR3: CAIRPRGGRGSSDTQYF. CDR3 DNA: TGTGCCATCAGGCCTCGCGGAGGAAGGGGTAGCTCAGATACGCAGTATTTT.

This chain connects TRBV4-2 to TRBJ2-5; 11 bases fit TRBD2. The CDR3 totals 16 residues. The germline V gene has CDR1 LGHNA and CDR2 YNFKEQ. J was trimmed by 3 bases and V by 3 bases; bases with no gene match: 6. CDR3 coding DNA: TGTGCCAGCAGCCAGACCGGGACTAGCGGCAAAGAGACCCAGTACTTC. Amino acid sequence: CASSQTGTSGKETQYF.

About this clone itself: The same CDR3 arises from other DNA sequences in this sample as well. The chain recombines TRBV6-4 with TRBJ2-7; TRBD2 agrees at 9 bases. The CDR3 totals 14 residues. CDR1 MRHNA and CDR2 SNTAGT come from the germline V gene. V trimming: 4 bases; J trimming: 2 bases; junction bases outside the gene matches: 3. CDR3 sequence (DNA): TGTGCCAGCAGTGTGACTAGCGGCCCCTACGAGCAGTACTTC. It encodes CASSVTSGPYEQYF.

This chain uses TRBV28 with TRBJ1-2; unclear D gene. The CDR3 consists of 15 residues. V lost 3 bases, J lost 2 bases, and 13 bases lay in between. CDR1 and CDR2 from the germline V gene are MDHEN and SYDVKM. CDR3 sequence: CASSFPREINYGYTF. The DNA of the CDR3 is TGTGCCAGCAGTTTCCCCCGGGAAATCAACTATGGCTACACCTTC.

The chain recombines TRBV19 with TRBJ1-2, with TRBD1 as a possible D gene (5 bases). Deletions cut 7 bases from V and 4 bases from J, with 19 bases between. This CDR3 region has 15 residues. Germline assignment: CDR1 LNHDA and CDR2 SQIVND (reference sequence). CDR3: CASTRGLRGLYGYTF. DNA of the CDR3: TGTGCCAGTACTCGGGGTCTAAGGGGCCTCTATGGCTACACCTTC.

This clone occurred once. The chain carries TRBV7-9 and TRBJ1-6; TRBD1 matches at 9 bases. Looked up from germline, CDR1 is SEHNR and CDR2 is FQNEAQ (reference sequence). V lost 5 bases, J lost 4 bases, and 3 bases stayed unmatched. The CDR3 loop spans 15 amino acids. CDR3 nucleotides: TGTGCCAGCAGCGGCGGGACAGGGTATAATTCACCCCTCCACTTT. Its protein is CASSGGTGYNSPLHF.

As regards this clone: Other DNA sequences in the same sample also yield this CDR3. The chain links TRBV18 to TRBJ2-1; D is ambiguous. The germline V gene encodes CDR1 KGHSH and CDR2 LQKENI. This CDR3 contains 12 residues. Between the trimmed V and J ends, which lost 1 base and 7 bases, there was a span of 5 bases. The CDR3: CASSPLGNEQFF. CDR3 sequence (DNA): TGTGCCAGCTCACCACTAGGTAATGAGCAGTTCTTC.

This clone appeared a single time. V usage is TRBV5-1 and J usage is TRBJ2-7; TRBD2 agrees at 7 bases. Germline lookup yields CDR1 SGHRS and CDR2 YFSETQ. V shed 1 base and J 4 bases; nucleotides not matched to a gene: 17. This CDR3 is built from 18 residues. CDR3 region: CASSLSRGGERDLYEQYF. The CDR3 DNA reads TGCGCCAGCAGCTTGAGCCGCGGGGGAGAGCGGGATCTGTACGAGCAGTACTTC.